The present T cell receptor (beta chain) was sequenced within a study of CD8+ T cells in alopecia areata. Investigators isolated RNA and reverse transcribed it into cDNA to act as the sequencing template. The protocol was immunoSEQ multiplex PCR, while the TCRdb copy is restricted to in-frame clones and leaves out a portion. The sample has more than 110,000 clones, about 56% seen once. Details on this clone: In the same sample, other DNA sequences code for this CDR3.

The germline CDR1 and CDR2 sequences are PRHDT and FYEKMQ (reference sequence). The V gene lost 3 bases and the J gene lost 4 bases, with 3 bases spanning the gap. The CDR3 has 11 residues. The treatment was: oral pan-JAK inhibitor, 5-10 mg twice daily. Sequences were derived from CD8+ T cells sorted from blood, sampled at week 4, from a patient treated with tofacitinib. The chain uses TRBV13 and TRBJ2-5, with D hard to call. This clonotype was obtained from a human donor with alopecia areata. The CDR3 DNA sequence: TGTGCCAGCAGCTTGACAGAGACCCAGTACTTC. It is translated as CASSLTETQYF.